Included here is one TCR beta chain sequence, with context. The antigen is not known. The PCR ran on 60 Vbeta and 13 Jbeta primers. Repertoires were generated with immunoSEQ multiplex PCR, while TCRdb's copy carries only in-frame clones and drops some. The table for this sample gives around 150,000 clones. The sample comes from a study of cytomegalovirus exposure and HLA in healthy donors. Whole-study results and caveats: In a later analysis, TCR beta V- and J-gene trimming showed a link to a missense DCLRE1C variant. The authors later found most CMV-associated TCR beta chains appeared HLA-restricted.

Germline CDR1 LNHDA, CDR2 SQIVND (reference sequence). CDR3 size: 16 residues. The chain uses TRBV19 and TRBJ2-7, with D possibly matching TRBD2 (6 bases). The sample comprised PBMCs. The source is a woman in her fifties or sixties in good health and CMV-seronegative. The DNA for the CDR3 is TGTACCGAAGTTGCCGGGCGGGGTCGTATTTCCTACGAGCAGTACTTC. This encodes CTEVAGRGRISYEQYF.